This T cell receptor beta chain was sequenced in a study of T-cell memory formation after mild COVID-19. Broader study findings: Confirmation of SARS-CoV-2 specificity was lacking for second-wave clones peaking day 37. Contracting CD8+ clones were enriched in EMRA, CD4+ mainly in CM and EM.

TCRdb re-derived calls from the 5' RACE reads in MiXCR, one entry per CDR3 protein. This table has some 250,000 distinct CDR3 sequences, under 20% appearing once. This clonotype was seen a few times. Antigen unknown. CDR3 length equals 13 residues. V trimming: 7 bases; J trimming: 5 bases; junction bases outside the gene matches: 3. CDR1 LGHDT and CDR2 YNNKEL come from the germline V gene (reference sequence). The receptor was isolated from a man aged 18-30 years who had mild COVID-19 (a few samples of this study predate the infection). Cell type and time point are not known. The specimen was PBMCs or a T cell subset sorted from them (not recorded which). The chain recombines TRBV3-1 with TRBJ1-1, with 11 positions matching TRBD1. DNA for the CDR3: TGTGCCAGCACCGGACAGGGGGCGACTGAAGCTTTCTTT. Its protein product is CASTGQGATEAFF.